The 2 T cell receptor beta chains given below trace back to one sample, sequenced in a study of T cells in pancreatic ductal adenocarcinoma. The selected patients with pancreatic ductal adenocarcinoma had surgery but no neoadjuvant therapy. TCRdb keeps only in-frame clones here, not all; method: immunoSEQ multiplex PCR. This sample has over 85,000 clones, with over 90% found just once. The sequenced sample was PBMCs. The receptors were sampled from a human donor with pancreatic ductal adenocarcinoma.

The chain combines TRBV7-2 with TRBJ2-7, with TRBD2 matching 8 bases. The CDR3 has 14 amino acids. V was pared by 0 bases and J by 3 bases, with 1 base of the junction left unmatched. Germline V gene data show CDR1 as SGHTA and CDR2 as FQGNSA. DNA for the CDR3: TGTGCCAGCAGCTTAGCTAGCGGGAACTACGAGCAGTACTTC. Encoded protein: CASSLASGNYEQYF.

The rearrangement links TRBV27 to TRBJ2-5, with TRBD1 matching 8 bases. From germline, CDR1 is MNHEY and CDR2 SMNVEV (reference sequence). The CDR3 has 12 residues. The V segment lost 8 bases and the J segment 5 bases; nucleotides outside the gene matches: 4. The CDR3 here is CASVDREETQYF. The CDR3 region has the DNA TGTGCCAGCGTGGACAGGGAGGAGACCCAGTACTTC.